This TCR beta chain was obtained from a study of lymphopenia after photon versus proton radiotherapy (dated by TCRdb to about 2019). Regarding the study in general: The immunological effects of photon versus proton radiation therapy were compared in patients with gastrointestinal tumors who developed high-grade lymphopenia. The cohort included approximately 22 patients with gastrointestinal tumors who developed lymphopenia after receiving either photon or proton therapy. The study was designed to characterize how the impact on the immune system differs between the two radiation modalities. Study-wide conclusions, independent of this receptor: The survival association was assessed only in patients who died, and the authors presented better survival with proton therapy as a possibility rather than a demonstrated result. Proton-treated patients stayed relatively stable during treatment, while photon-treated patients lost naive T cells and TCR diversity and gained effector/memory populations. After the lymphocyte count nadir, repertoires from photon-treated patients showed oligoclonal expansion, particularly of CD8+ Temra cells, and this expansion drove the decline in diversity. Among patients across the cohort who died, overall survival time showed an inverse correlation with a larger post-nadir drop in TCR diversity.

The CDR3 sequence holds 12 residues, the cysteine and phenylalanine included. Left in the record is the CDR3 DNA by itself, 36 bases read in frame from the first base. The germline V gene gives CDR1 as MNHNS and CDR2 as SASEGT. Trimming accounts for 5 bases at V and 8 bases at J, while the number of junction bases matched to no gene is 3. To note about this clone: Its antigen is not yet known. No much larger clonotype is one base removed from it; base qualities were not supplied.

Library generation was performed with the immunoSEQ multiplex PCR assay. Alongside multiparametric flow cytometry, deep sequencing of rearranged TCR beta loci was used to profile the T cell repertoires. TCRdb's version of the immuneACCESS table is confined to in-frame rearrangements and falls short of the full clone set. An unresolved V gene accounts for under half of the shortfall where checked; the remainder is of unknown origin. A total of 65,000 to 85,000 clones appear in this sample, about nine tenths of them only once. Around 2.2% of the sample goes to the ten largest clones. The V and J segments used are TRBV6-1 and TRBJ1-2, with 9 bases matching TRBD1. The receptor was derived from a middle-aged woman with cholangiocarcinoma. Source: peripheral blood, taken from a patient treated with photon-based radiotherapy. The nucleotides are TGTGCCAGCAGTACAGGGGGCCGGGGCTACACCTTC. It is translated as CASSTGGRGYTF.